These 2 T cell receptor beta chains share one sample of origin, sequenced in a study of T cell repertoires in cytomegalovirus infection. TCRdb itself ran the reads through MiXCR, one entry per CDR3 protein. This sample yields approximately 97,000 distinct CDR3 sequences, of which about 15% are seen a single time; more than 7% belongs to the top ten. Sequenced material: PBMCs. These receptors were obtained from a human donor in good health (CMV status not recorded). Some clones in this sample may be carry-over from other donors' samples.

This clonotype was seen a handful of times. CDR3 loop: CAIGTAGNTIYF. CDR3 bases: TGTGCCATAGGGACAGCGGGAAACACCATATATTTT. This chain connects TRBV28 to TRBJ1-3, with 7 bases fitting TRBD1. Trimming removed 10 bases from V and 4 bases from J; junction bases left unmatched: 4. CDR3 length equals 12 residues. CDR1 is MDHEN, CDR2 SYDVKM, per germline.

The V call is TRBV28, the J call TRBJ2-5; a weak D match, TRBD2 (5 bases). V was cut by 3 bases and J by 3 bases, with 14 bases left in between. The CDR3 is made up of 15 amino acids. CDR1 and CDR2 (germline): MDHEN, SYDVKM. The CDR3 DNA is TGTGCCAGCAGTTTCGGAGGAACGCAAAAAGAGACCCAGTACTTC. It encodes CASSFGGTQKETQYF.